This TCR beta chain was recovered during a study of blood T cell repertoires in COVID-19. Study-wide background: COVID-19 samples, acute and convalescent, were from the United States, Italy and Spain. PBMCs, B-cell-depleted T cells, or T cells provided the cDNA or gDNA that made up the material.

In germline, CDR1 is MNHEY, CDR2 SVGAGI. The CDR3 is 12 residues long. The V and J ends lost 6 bases and 11 bases respectively, with 16 bases between them. In the original workflow: Quantification of nucleated cells was approximated via reference gene primer amplification. Assay: immunoSEQ multiplex PCR; the TCRdb copy retains only in-frame clones and omits some. V and J calls plus clone size are reproduced from that table; the DNA served to infer D and trimming. The sample has some 390,000 clones, approximately 86% seen once; the top ten hold about 3%. The sequence was collected from a human donor in a cohort sampled during active COVID-19. The specimen was peripheral blood. J is TRBJ1-1 and V is TRBV6-5; D not certain. In nucleotides, the CDR3 is TGTGCCAGCAGACCGGGCCAAGGGAGTGCTTTCTTT. Amino acids: CASRPGQGSAFF.